A selection of T cell receptor beta chains follows, all from one sample in a study of regulatory T cells in long-lasting Graves disease. TCRdb re-derived calls from the multiplex PCR reads in MiXCR, one entry per CDR3 protein. The data contain around 250,000 distinct CDR3 sequences, approximately 18% of them singletons. This sample was shared with a second study, whose subject was T cells in Graves' hyperthyroidism and ophthalmopathy.

The input for sequencing was peripheral blood mononuclear cells (PBMCs), taken at new diagnosis, from a patient treated with antithyroid drugs. These receptors were obtained from a woman aged 25 to 39 with Graves disease. Each CDR3 is given with its conserved first and last residue. Each record gives: D gene, V gene, clone size, J gene, CDR3 protein, CDR3 DNA. A D gene is named only where the DNA matches it firmly. Clone size is given as once, few or many counts, or a class when the clone is expanded.

d_gene: .; v_gene: TRBV3-1; abundance: many; j_gene: TRBJ2-1; CDR3aa: CASRGADNEQFF; CDR3nt: TGTGCCAGCAGGGGCGCTGACAATGAGCAGTTCTTC
d_gene: .; v_gene: TRBV2; abundance: many; j_gene: TRBJ1-1; CDR3aa: CASRGGVEAFF; CDR3nt: TGTGCCAGCCGGGGAGGCGTTGAAGCTTTCTTT
d_gene: .; v_gene: TRBV2; abundance: many; j_gene: TRBJ1-3; CDR3aa: CASSRFVFSGNTIYF; CDR3nt: TGTGCCAGCAGTCGGTTTGTCTTCTCTGGAAACACCATATATTTT
d_gene: .; v_gene: TRBV7-8; abundance: many; j_gene: TRBJ1-2; CDR3aa: CASSLEVSDYGYTF; CDR3nt: TGTGCCAGCAGCTTAGAGGTCAGCGACTATGGCTACACCTTC
d_gene: TRBD2; v_gene: TRBV12-3/TRBV12-4; abundance: many; j_gene: TRBJ2-1; CDR3aa: CASSHLAGVSNEQFF; CDR3nt: TGTGCCAGCAGTCACCTAGCGGGGGTTTCCAATGAGCAGTTCTTC
d_gene: .; v_gene: TRBV10-3; abundance: many; j_gene: TRBJ1-2; CDR3aa: CAISESWEYGYTF; CDR3nt: TGTGCCATCAGTGAGTCGTGGGAGTATGGCTACACCTTC
d_gene: .; v_gene: TRBV5-8; abundance: few; j_gene: TRBJ1-4; CDR3aa: CASSFPGKGEKLFF; CDR3nt: TGTGCCAGCAGCTTTCCGGGGAAAGGTGAAAAACTGTTTTTT
d_gene: TRBD1; v_gene: TRBV6-1; abundance: many; j_gene: TRBJ2-1; CDR3aa: CASSASGTGMYNEQFF; CDR3nt: TGTGCCAGCAGTGCGAGTGGGACAGGGATGTACAATGAGCAGTTCTTC
d_gene: TRBD1; v_gene: TRBV12-3/TRBV12-4; abundance: many; j_gene: TRBJ2-1; CDR3aa: CASSFQDRASSYNEQFF; CDR3nt: TGTGCCAGCAGTTTCCAAGACAGGGCGAGCTCCTACAATGAGCAGTTCTTC
d_gene: .; v_gene: TRBV7-9; abundance: few; j_gene: TRBJ1-5; CDR3aa: CASSLRGGSDQPQHF; CDR3nt: TGTGCCAGCAGCCTCCGAGGAGGGTCGGATCAGCCCCAGCATTTT
d_gene: .; v_gene: TRBV7-2; abundance: once; j_gene: TRBJ2-7; CDR3aa: CASSRGIQGHEQYF; CDR3nt: TGTGCCAGCAGCCGGGGCATTCAGGGGCACGAGCAGTACTTC
d_gene: .; v_gene: TRBV6-1; abundance: many; j_gene: TRBJ2-7; CDR3aa: CASSEKMGWLDTFYEQYF; CDR3nt: TGTGCCAGCAGTGAAAAAATGGGCTGGCTGGACACTTTCTACGAGCAGTACTTC